Presented here are 22 T cell receptor beta chains from one specimen sequenced in a study of T cell repertoires in cytomegalovirus infection. Which antigens these TCRs recognize remains unknown. TCRdb processed the reads anew with MiXCR; each CDR3 protein has one entry. The profile shows 700,000 to 950,000 distinct CDR3 sequences, 32% of them singletons. Source: cultured CD8+ T cells from PBMCs, taken from culture after CMV antigen stimulation. The receptors derive from a human donor in good health (CMV status not recorded). Some clones in this sample may be carry-over from other donors' samples.

This clonotype was seen at least ten times. The genes are TRBV7-8 and TRBJ2-2; D may be TRBD2 (6 bases). The V end lost 1 base, the J end lost 7 bases, and 10 bases lay between the germline ends. The CDR3 length is 14 residues. Germline CDR1 is SGHVS and CDR2 is FQNEAQ. For the CDR3, the DNA is TGTGCCAGCAGCTTAGGGGGGGACCTCGGGGAGCTGTTTTTT. This translates into CASSLGGDLGELFF.

In the case of this clonotype: A junction end diverges from the germline sequence, so it may reflect a read error. The chain is built from TRBV7-7 and TRBJ2-3; maybe TRBD1 (6 bases). Germline V CDR1 and CDR2: SSHAT, FNYEAQ (reference sequence). CDR3 length: 17 residues. For the CDR3, the DNA is TGTGCTAGCAGCTTAAAGGTTACAGGGTTTAGCACAGATACGCAGTATTTT. Its protein is CASSLKVTGFSTDTQYF.

In this sample, this clonotype turned up a few times. This chain joins TRBV7-6 and TRBJ1-2; possibly TRBD1 for D (5 bases). The CDR3 consists of 14 residues. V lost 4 bases and J lost 3, with 12 bases in between. Germline loops: CDR1 SGHVS, CDR2 FNYEAQ. CDR3 sequence reads: CASSYQGSDYGYTF. CDR3 nucleotides: TGTGCCAGCAGCTATCAGGGATCTGACTATGGCTACACCTTC.

This chain connects TRBV6-5 to TRBJ2-5; the match to TRBD2 covers 8 bases. Looked up from germline, CDR1 is MNHEY and CDR2 is SVGAGI. Trimming at V came to 7 bases and at J to 1 base, leaving 11 bases not matched to a gene. There are 16 residues in the CDR3. CDR3 in amino acids: CASNSGQRGTQETQYF. The CDR3 coding sequence is TGTGCCAGCAACTCGGGCCAGCGGGGGACCCAAGAGACCCAGTACTTC.

In DNA form, the CDR3 reads TGTGCCAGCAGCTTGGACAGGGAGAAGGTTGGAAACACCATATATTTT. As protein: CASSLDREKVGNTIYF. The chain combines TRBV5-4 with TRBJ1-3, with a weak D call TRBD1 (6 bases). This CDR3 is 16 amino acids long. CDR1 SGHNT and CDR2 YYREEE come from the germline V gene (reference sequence). V was shortened by 0 bases and J by 3 bases, with 13 bases between the two germline ends.

This clonotype appeared many times. J is TRBJ1-2 and V is TRBV7-2; D is undetermined. CDR1 is SGHTA, CDR2 FQGNSA, per germline. The CDR3 is made up of 17 amino acids. Between the trimmed V and J ends, which lost 2 bases and 3 bases, there was a span of 19 bases. The CDR3, as DNA: TGTGCCAGCAGCTTATCTTGGGCCACCTTGGTGGACTATGGCTACACCTTC. Amino acid sequence: CASSLSWATLVDYGYTF.

This clonotype was counted a few times. The chain couples TRBV15 to TRBJ1-3, with TRBD1 as a possible D gene (5 bases). The CDR3 loop spans 16 amino acids. CDR1 LNHNV and CDR2 YYDKDF come from the germline V gene (reference sequence). The germline V and J ends were trimmed by 3 bases and 0 bases, with 12 bases remaining between them. The CDR3 here is CATSRDKGDSGNTIYF. The CDR3 DNA sequence: TGTGCCACCAGCAGGGACAAAGGCGACTCTGGAAACACCATATATTTT.

This clonotype showed up just a few times. V usage is TRBV5-5 and J usage is TRBJ2-5; weak D call: TRBD2 (6 bases). The V and J ends lost 6 bases and 2 bases respectively, with 14 bases between them. The CDR3 sequence is 14 residues long. CDR1 is SGHKS, CDR2 YYEKEE, per germline (reference sequence). In DNA form, the CDR3 reads TGTGCCAGCACCCCTGGCAGCGGGCAAGAGACCCAGTACTTC. Translating gives CASTPGSGQETQYF. The entire variable domain, with the rest obtained from reference TRBV5-5 and TRBJ2-5, is as follows: DAGVTQSPTHLIKTRGQQVTLRCSPISGHKSVSWYQQVLGQGPQFIFQYYEKEERGRGNFPDRFSARQFPNYSSELNVNALLLGDSALYLCASTPGSGQETQYFGPGTRLLVL.

This clonotype was detected only a few times. The chain joins TRBV14 to TRBJ2-7; unclear D gene. Germline CDR1 is SGHDN and CDR2 is FVKESK. The germline V and J ends were trimmed by 4 bases and 7 bases, with 8 bases remaining between them. This CDR3 is built from 11 residues. Here the CDR3 reads CASSLTREQYF. CDR3 nucleotides: TGTGCCAGCAGCCTGACTCGAGAGCAGTACTTC.

The chain links TRBV7-6 to TRBJ1-2; D unclear. Trimming shortened V by 2 bases and J by 2 bases, and 9 bases separated the two germline ends. The CDR3 spans 14 residues. Germline loops: CDR1 SGHVS, CDR2 FNYEAQ. The CDR3 sequence is CASSLREANYGYTF. CDR3 DNA: TGTGCCAGCAGCTTACGTGAAGCCAACTATGGCTACACCTTC. Looking up the rest from reference TRBV7-6 and TRBJ1-2 gives the full variable domain: GAGVSQSPRYKVTKRGQDVALRCDPISGHVSLYWYRQALGQGPEFLTYFNYEAQQDKSGLPNDRFSAERPEGSISTLTIQRTEQRDSAMYRCASSLREANYGYTFGSGTRLTVV.

This clonotype was observed many times. V is TRBV7-8 and J is TRBJ2-1; 13 nucleotides agree with TRBD2. V shed 0 bases, J shed 9 bases, and the junction held 8 bases outside the gene matches. Germline-derived CDR1 and CDR2 are SGHVS and FQNEAQ. This CDR3 contains 17 residues. The CDR3 DNA sequence: TGTGCCAGCAGCTTAGCGACCAGACTAGCGGGGGGAGGTGAGCAGTTCTTC. Its protein is CASSLATRLAGGGEQFF.

The CDR3 loop reads CASSLGGRANTEAFF. CDR3 DNA sequence: TGTGCCAGCAGCTTAGGAGGACGGGCGAACACTGAAGCTTTCTTT. The rearrangement uses TRBV11-3 and TRBJ1-1; D call uncertain. V lost 1 base and J 1 base, leaving 10 bases between the germline ends. CDR1 and CDR2 (germline): SGHNT, YENEEA. The CDR3 is made up of 15 amino acids.

The chain is built from TRBV12-3 or TRBV12-4 and TRBJ2-7; D not resolved. The CDR3 runs 17 residues. V dropped 3 bases and J dropped 1 base, with 19 bases sitting between them. This CDR3 reads CASSFGQFGFDSYEQYV. CDR3 coding DNA: TGTGCCAGCAGTTTTGGGCAGTTTGGCTTTGATTCCTACGAGCAGTACGTC.

The sample holds a few counts of this clonotype. The CDR3 coding sequence is TGTGCCATCAGAATAAAAAAGACAGGGGGTGAGAACACTGAAGCTTTCTTT. Translating gives CAIRIKKTGGENTEAFF. This sequence joins TRBV10-3 and TRBJ1-1; 9 nucleotides agree with TRBD1. Losses at the gene ends were 6 bases for V and 1 base for J; bases not matched to a gene: 12. Per the germline V gene, CDR1 is ENHRY and CDR2 is SYGVKD. The CDR3 sequence is 17 residues long.

This chain's CDR3 is CASSEYFGRPGPAGNEQFF. The CDR3 DNA is TGTGCCAGCAGTGAATATTTTGGAAGACCGGGACCAGCGGGCAATGAGCAGTTCTTC. This chain uses TRBV25-1 with TRBJ2-1, with D perhaps matching TRBD2 (6 bases). The germline gives CDR1 MGHDK, CDR2 SYGVNS. The CDR3 totals 19 residues. V gave up 0 bases and J gave up 6 bases, with 24 bases separating them.

This sequence joins TRBV6-1 and TRBJ1-5; D is uncertain. Per germline, CDR1 MNHNS and CDR2 SASEGT. The CDR3 runs to 11 residues. Trimming removed 7 bases from V and 11 bases from J, with 12 bases in between. The CDR3 DNA reads as TGTGCCAGCAAGCACGGACTCACCCAGCATTTT. Its protein is CASKHGLTQHF.

This clonotype came up many times. This chain links TRBV7-8 with TRBJ2-7; the D is unclear. Germline values: CDR1 SGHVS, CDR2 FQNEAQ. V shed 5 bases and J shed 5 bases, with 19 bases lying between them. This CDR3 is 15 amino acids long. The CDR3 DNA is TGTGCCAGCAGCCCCCGTTGGACCACTGGGGACGAGCAGTACTTC. Its protein product is CASSPRWTTGDEQYF.

The chain employs TRBV6-2 or TRBV6-3 and TRBJ2-2, with 8 bases matching TRBD1. Germline-derived CDR1 and CDR2 are MNHEY and SVGEGT. The CDR3 consists of 15 residues. V dropped 5 bases and J dropped 6; count of bases not matched to a gene: 8. The CDR3 DNA is TGTGCCAGCAGTCCCGGACAGGGTATAGCCGGGGAGCTGTTTTTT. Residues: CASSPGQGIAGELFF.

About this clonotype itself: Given a much more abundant clone one base away, this may be a read error. V and J are TRBV7-4 and TRBJ2-5, with D hard to call. Germline V CDR1 and CDR2: SGHVT, SQSDAQ. The CDR3 covers 12 residues. CDR3 sequence (DNA): TGTGCCAGCAGCTTGTTCCAAAAGACCCAGTACTTC. It translates to CASSLFQKTQYF.

The chain employs TRBV5-5 and TRBJ2-7, with D perhaps TRBD2 (5 bases). Trimming removed 1 base from V and 2 bases from J, with 13 bases in between. This CDR3 has 15 amino acids. Germline V gene lookup returns CDR1 SGHKS and CDR2 YYEKEE (reference sequence). The CDR3: CASSLLRGTAYEQYV. CDR3 sequence (DNA): TGTGCCAGCAGCTTGCTACGGGGAACCGCCTACGAGCAGTACGTC.

The chain employs TRBV19 and TRBJ1-5; 8 bases align to TRBD1. Unmatched junction bases numbered 6, after V lost 3 bases and J lost 5 bases. Germline V gene lookup returns CDR1 LNHDA and CDR2 SQIVND (reference sequence). The CDR3 loop spans 15 amino acids. The CDR3: CASSIWTGSDQPQHF. Written as DNA, the CDR3 is TGTGCCAGTAGTATCTGGACAGGGTCCGATCAGCCCCAGCATTTT.

The chain uses TRBV24-1 and TRBJ2-2; D remains ambiguous. Germline V gene data show CDR1 as KGHDR and CDR2 as SFDVKD. V lost 7 bases and J 3 bases, leaving 14 bases between the germline ends. The CDR3 loop spans 15 amino acids. As DNA, the CDR3 is TGTGCCACCAGCGACGAACCGTCTTACACCGGGGAGCTGTTTTTT. Protein product: CATSDEPSYTGELFF.